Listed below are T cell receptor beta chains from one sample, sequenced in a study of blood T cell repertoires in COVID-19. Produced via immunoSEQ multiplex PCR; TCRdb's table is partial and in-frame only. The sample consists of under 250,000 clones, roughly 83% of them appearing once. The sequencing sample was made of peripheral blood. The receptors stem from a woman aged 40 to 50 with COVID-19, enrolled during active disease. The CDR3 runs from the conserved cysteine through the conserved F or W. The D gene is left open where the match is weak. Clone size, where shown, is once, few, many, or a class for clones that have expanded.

TGCGCCAGCATTAAGCAGTATTTT	CASIKQYF	TRBV10-1	TRBJ2-3	-	-
TGTGCCATCAGTGAGTCCCGCGAAGACGAGCAGTACTTC	CAISESREDEQYF	TRBV10-3	TRBJ2-7	-	-
TGTGCCAGCAGCTTAGACAGTAGCTCCTATAATTCACCCCTCCACTTT	CASSLDSSSYNSPLHF	TRBV7-3	TRBJ1-6	-	-
TGTGCCAGCCGTATTGGTGGACTAGGGAGCGAGCAGTACTTC	CASRIGGLGSEQYF	TRBV6-5	TRBJ2-7	TRBD2	-
TGTGCCAGCAGCCCCTGGCAGGGGGCTGTCACTGAAGCTTTCTTT	CASSPWQGAVTEAFF	TRBV5-4	TRBJ1-1	TRBD1	-
TGTGCCAGCAGCCAAGGGACCCTGGTGCTAGCGGGAGCCCCGGGGAATGAGCAGTTCTTC	CASSQGTLVLAGAPGNEQFF	TRBV4-2	TRBJ2-1	TRBD2	once
TGCAGCGTTTCTACTCTCAGCGATGGCAATCAGCCCCAGCATTTT	CSVSTLSDGNQPQHF	TRBV29-1	TRBJ1-5	-	-
TGTGCCAGTAGTATTACCCCGATGCGTTCCTACGAGCAGTACTTC	CASSITPMRSYEQYF	TRBV19	TRBJ2-7	-	-
TGTGCCAGTAGTATGGACCAGGCCCGGGGTGTGCAGTTCTTC	CASSMDQARGVQFF	TRBV19	TRBJ2-1	-	-
TGTGCCAGCAGTTCAGGACTTTCCAAGAATTCACCCCTCCACTTT	CASSSGLSKNSPLHF	TRBV7-2	TRBJ1-6	-	few
TGTGCCAGCAGCCAGGGTTGGGGCATAAGAGAGACCCAGTACTTC	CASSQGWGIRETQYF	TRBV3-1/TRBV3-2	TRBJ2-5	-	-
TGTGCCAGCCAGACCCCCGGCGGGCCCCAGCATTTT	CASQTPGGPQHF	TRBV6-5	TRBJ1-5	-	-
TGTGCCAGCTACGAGGGGGCAGGACCCCTCCACTTT	CASYEGAGPLHF	TRBV19	TRBJ1-6	TRBD1	few
TGTGCCAGCAACAACGGAGAGTCGGGTCAGTACTTC	CASNNGESGQYF	TRBV3-1/TRBV3-2	TRBJ2-7	-	-
TGTGCCAGCAGCGGGCCTCGCGGGAGAAGGGAACAGTTCTTC	CASSGPRGRREQFF	TRBV5-6	TRBJ2-1	TRBD2	-
TGTGCCAGCAGCCCCGAGGTGACCGGGCAGTATTTT	CASSPEVTGQYF	TRBV2	TRBJ2-3	-	-
TGTGCCAGCTCACCCCAAGCCCCCCTAGTACTAGCGGGGGGAAAAAATGAGCAGTTCTTC	CASSPQAPLVLAGGKNEQFF	TRBV18	TRBJ2-1	TRBD2	-
TGTGCCAGCAGCCCGGGGAACGAAAAACTGTTTTTT	CASSPGNEKLFF	TRBV5-4	TRBJ1-4	-	-
TGCGCCAGCAGATTACAGGGGGCGGATACGCAGTATTTT	CASRLQGADTQYF	TRBV5-1	TRBJ2-3	TRBD1	once
TGCGCCAGCAGCAACCCGAGCGGGGAGCTGTTTTTT	CASSNPSGELFF	TRBV5-1	TRBJ2-2	-	once
TGTGCCAGCAGCTTAGGGGACAGCCTTCTCTATGGCTACACCTTC	CASSLGDSLLYGYTF	TRBV7-9	TRBJ1-2	TRBD1	few
TGCGCCAGCAGCGAAGCGACTAGCGGGAGTGCAGATACGCAGTATTTT	CASSEATSGSADTQYF	TRBV5-1	TRBJ2-3	TRBD2	-
TGCGCCAGCAGTGACTTCTGGGAGACCCAGTACTTC	CASSDFWETQYF	TRBV23-1	TRBJ2-5	-	once
TGCGCCAGCAGCCTAGACCTCCGCGCCTTCACTGAAGCTTTCTTT	CASSLDLRAFTEAFF	TRBV5-1	TRBJ1-1	-	-
TGTGCCAGCAGAAGACAGGGCGACACCGGGGAGCTGTTTTTT	CASRRQGDTGELFF	TRBV27	TRBJ2-2	TRBD1	-
TGTGCCAGCAGTTACGAACAGGGGCGGCAGTACTTC	CASSYEQGRQYF	TRBV6-5	TRBJ2-7	TRBD1	-
TGTGCCACGCCGGGACAGAAAACCGGGGAGCTGTTTTTT	CATPGQKTGELFF	TRBV10-3	TRBJ2-2	TRBD1	few
TGTGCCAGCAGCTTGGAAGGCCAGGGGGTCAATCAGCCCCAGCATTTT	CASSLEGQGVNQPQHF	TRBV7-2	TRBJ1-5	TRBD1	-
TGTGCCATCAAGAGTACTTTTAGCACAGATACGCAGTATTTT	CAIKSTFSTDTQYF	TRBV10-3	TRBJ2-3	-	-
TGCGCCAGCAGCTTCAGGGGGGATGAGCAGTTCTTC	CASSFRGDEQFF	TRBV5-1	TRBJ2-1	-	-
TGTGCCAGCAGCTCCGGACAGGGGTTGAGCAATCAGCCCCAGCATTTT	CASSSGQGLSNQPQHF	TRBV6-2/TRBV6-3	TRBJ1-5	TRBD1	few
TGTGCCACCAGCCCAAGGGGGCACGGCTACACCTTC	CATSPRGHGYTF	TRBV15	TRBJ1-2	TRBD1	-
TGTGCCAGCAGTCAAATCCCAGGGCCTGAAGCTTTCTTT	CASSQIPGPEAFF	TRBV7-3	TRBJ1-1	-	-
TGTGCCAGTAGTATGAAAGGGTTCTCCGGGAGAACCGCCACAGATACGCAGTATTTT	CASSMKGFSGRTATDTQYF	TRBV19	TRBJ2-3	-	-
TGTGCCAGCAGCAGACTAGCGGGAGATACTGGTGAGCAGTTCTTC	CASSRLAGDTGEQFF	TRBV2	TRBJ2-1	TRBD2	-
TGTGCCAGCAGCCCGAGCGGCGATAGCAATCAGCCCCAGCATTTT	CASSPSGDSNQPQHF	TRBV6-5	TRBJ1-5	-	-
TGCAGCGTTGATACCGGGCGGGAAGAGACCCAGTACTTC	CSVDTGREETQYF	TRBV29-1	TRBJ2-5	-	few